This T cell receptor (beta chain) derives from a study of tumor-infiltrating lymphocytes in primary liver carcinoma. Findings and caveats of the study: Between tumor regions, pairs overlapped more than tumor-adjacent and tumor-blood pairs did.

Germline CDR1 and CDR2: SGHRS and YFSETQ. This CDR3 has 14 residues. Reverse transcription of approximately 500 ng total RNA with a constant-region primer produced TCR beta cDNA. Three nested multiplex PCR rounds, a slightly modified ARM-PCR method, built the TCR beta libraries. The opening two PCR rounds, around 9 cycles each, paired TRBV1-TRBV30 forward primers with a C-beta reverse primer. Each CDR3 protein is one row after TCRdb ran MiXCR on the multiplex PCR reads. The sample holds tens of thousands of distinct CDR3 sequences, 70% to 75% seen once. Turning to this clonotype: Its target is unknown. Sequence at one end of the junction differs from germline and may be a read error.

RNA and DNA were co-extracted from approximately 20-30 mg of unsorted bulk tissue. The rearrangement uses TRBV5-1 and TRBJ2-4; D is ambiguous. This TCR was recovered from a woman aged 60 to 75 with primary liver carcinoma and hepatitis B virus infection. Sequencing was carried out using liver tumor tissue from sampling region 4. Subset here: tumor region T4, right-lateral pole. The CDR3 reads CASSLIGSQNIQYF. The CDR3 DNA reads as TGCGCCAGTAGCTTGATTGGTAGCCAAAACATTCAGTACTTC. Full variable domain (rest looked up from reference TRBV5-1 and TRBJ2-4): KAGVTQTPRYLIKTRGQQVTLSCSPISGHRSVSWYQQTPGQGLQFLFEYFSETQRNKGNFPGRFSGRQFSNSRSEMNVSTLELGDSALYLCASSLIGSQNIQYFGAGTRLSVL.